Included here is one T cell receptor beta chain sequence, with context. Compared with germline, one end of the junction differs, possibly owing to a read error. These data originate in a study of blood T cell repertoires in COVID-19. Study as a whole: The United States, Italy and Spain were the sources of the acute and convalescent COVID-19 samples. T cells, B-cell-depleted T cells, or PBMCs supplied cDNA or gDNA.

CDR3 size: 14 residues. The germline V gene encodes CDR1 SGHVS and CDR2 FNYEAQ. Measured with immunoSEQ multiplex PCR; TCRdb has only the in-frame clones, and not every one. The table has under 500,000 clones, 87% seen once. Recruits, aged roughly 18 to 90 years, lived in 25 or so US areas. Participant-given clinical history determined each cohort assignment. Sequencing used PBMCs or T cells enriched from blood (not recorded which). This receptor was identified in a woman aged 18-29 years with acute COVID-19. V gene TRBV7-6 combines with J gene TRBJ2-3, with 7 bases fitting TRBD1. In nucleotides, the CDR3 is TGTGCCAGCAGCTTAAGTCGACAGGGCGGTACGAAGTATTTT. Translation: CASSLSRQGGTKYF. The whole variable domain, filled in from reference TRBV7-6 and TRBJ2-3, reads GAGVSQSPRYKVTKRGQDVALRCDPISGHVSLYWYRQALGQGPEFLTYFNYEAQQDKSGLPNDRFSAERPEGSISTLTIQRTEQRDSAMYRCASSLSRQGGTKYFGPGTRLTVL.